The 10 T cell receptor beta chains below were found in one sample sequenced in a study of neurological immune-mediated disorders. TCRdb re-derived calls from the 5' RACE reads in MiXCR, one entry per CDR3 protein. The table records approximately 100,000 distinct CDR3 sequences, around 3.3% of them present only once. Sequenced material: PBMCs. Source of these receptors: a woman aged 18-29 years with multiple sclerosis.

This clonotype came up many times. The V call is TRBV2, the J call TRBJ2-2; possibly TRBD1 for D (5 bases). Trimming removed 7 bases from V and 5 bases from J, with 14 bases in between. Per germline, CDR1 SNHLY and CDR2 FYNNEI. The CDR3 contains 14 residues. CDR3 region: CASTGLLRTGELFF. The CDR3 bases are TGTGCCAGCACAGGGCTACTCAGAACCGGGGAGCTGTTTTTT.

This clonotype has ten or more counts. This chain connects TRBV20-1 to TRBJ1-4, with D unclear. This CDR3 contains 14 residues. With 3 bases removed from V and 3 bases from J, the gap between germline ends came to 11 bases. Germline assignment: CDR1 DFQATT and CDR2 SNEGSKA (reference sequence). The CDR3 here is CSASGGRPNEKLFF. CDR3 DNA: TGCAGTGCTAGCGGCGGGCGGCCTAATGAAAAACTGTTTTTT.

There are many counts of this clonotype. This chain joins TRBV5-5 and TRBJ1-5; 11 bases line up with TRBD1. The germline V gene encodes CDR1 SGHKS and CDR2 YYEKEE (reference sequence). This CDR3 region has 15 residues. Trimming cost V 0 bases and J 5 bases; bases outside gene matches: 1. This CDR3 reads CASSLGDRGYQPQHF. The CDR3 region has the DNA TGTGCCAGCAGCTTGGGGGACAGGGGGTATCAGCCCCAGCATTTT.

This chain links TRBV10-3 with TRBJ2-7; D is ambiguous. Trimming removed 3 bases at V and 3 bases at J, with 3 bases between. Germline CDR1 and CDR2: ENHRY and SYGVKD. The CDR3 length is 11 residues. CDR3 sequence reads: CAISDSYEQYF. As DNA, the CDR3 is TGTGCCATCAGTGACAGCTACGAGCAGTACTTC.

This clonotype was found many times. V is TRBV10-3 and J is TRBJ2-7, with 11 nucleotides matching TRBD1. The CDR3 has 14 amino acids. Germline CDR1 ENHRY, CDR2 SYGVKD. The ends lost 6 bases at V and 3 bases at J; junction bases unmatched: 4. DNA for the CDR3: TGTGCCATCAGAGGGGACAGGGGGGACTACGAGCAGTACTTC. Its protein is CAIRGDRGDYEQYF.

The table lists this clonotype with many counts. This rearrangement joins TRBV20-1 to TRBJ2-3; TRBD1 aligns across 7 bases. There are 13 residues in the CDR3. Germline lookup yields CDR1 DFQATT and CDR2 SNEGSKA (reference sequence). The ends lost 3 bases at V and 7 bases at J; junction bases unmatched: 7. Written as DNA, the CDR3 is TGCAGTGCTAGCGGACAGGATAGGAATACGCAGTATTTT. It translates to CSASGQDRNTQYF.

This clonotype has a count of ten or more. The rearrangement joins TRBV7-2 to TRBJ1-6, with 10 bases matching TRBD1. CDR1 SGHTA and CDR2 FQGNSA come from the germline V gene. Trimming at V came to 5 bases and at J to 9 bases, leaving 7 bases not matched to a gene. The CDR3 is 15 amino acids. The CDR3 region is CASSVDRGLSSPLHF. CDR3 DNA sequence: TGTGCCAGCAGCGTAGACAGGGGGCTGAGTTCACCCCTCCACTTT.

This clonotype has a count of ten or more. The chain uses TRBV7-6 and TRBJ2-7; 9 bases map to TRBD1. CDR1 is SGHVS, CDR2 FNYEAQ, per germline. The V and J ends lost 3 bases and 0 bases, in that order; junction bases with no gene match: 3. CDR3 length: 15 residues. The CDR3 DNA is TGTGCCAGCAGCTTCGGACAGGGGATCTCCTACGAGCAGTACTTC. It yields the protein CASSFGQGISYEQYF.

Details on this clonotype: An end of the junction does not agree with germline; a read error may underlie this. The chain links TRBV20-1 to TRBJ2-7, with 10 bases identical to TRBD1. The CDR3 extends over 14 amino acids. Germline V gives CDR1 DFQATT, CDR2 SNEGSKA (reference sequence). Here the CDR3 reads CSVRRDRGMNDQYF. As DNA, the CDR3 is TGCAGTGTTAGACGGGACAGGGGCATGAACGATCAGTACTTC.

On this clonotype itself: A read error may explain this, as a much larger clone is one base away. In this CDR3 the conserved last residue, phenylalanine or tryptophan, is missing, so a read error is likely. This sequence joins TRBV12-3 or TRBV12-4 and TRBJ2-7; 13 nucleotides align to TRBD2. Trimming at V came to 6 bases and at J to 2 bases, leaving 1 base not matched to a gene. The CDR3 is 14 amino acids. CDR3 sequence (DNA): TGTGCCAGCAGGGGACTAGCGGGACCCTACGAGCAGTACATC. This translates into CASRGLAGPYEQYI.